These 24 T cell receptor beta chains share one sample of origin, sequenced in a study of T cell repertoires in aging, cancer and after chemotherapy. A mixed TRB-A/B primer pool amplified rearranged TRB by multiplex touch-down PCR. A single record per CDR3 protein comes from TCRdb applying MiXCR to the multiplex PCR reads. The sample records roughly 2,300 distinct CDR3 sequences, over 50% being singletons. Amplification of TCR beta used genomic DNA extracted from peripheral blood. Sequencing used blood. These TCRs come from a human donor with a solid tumor.

V and J are TRBV19 and TRBJ2-2; D gene uncertain. The CDR3 runs to 12 residues. Trimming pared 6 bases from V and 7 bases from J, leaving 9 bases between. Germline values: CDR1 LNHDA, CDR2 SQIVND (reference sequence). DNA for the CDR3: TGTGCCAGTAGCCAGTATGGCGGGGAGCTGTTTTTT. Translation: CASSQYGGELFF.

The chain combines TRBV20-1 with TRBJ1-6; no clear D gene. Germline V CDR1 and CDR2: DFQATT, SNEGSKA (reference sequence). V lost 2 bases, J lost 0 bases, and 11 bases lay in between. The CDR3 covers 16 residues. The CDR3 is CSARQSLSSYNSPLHF. DNA of the CDR3: TGCAGTGCTAGACAGAGCCTAAGCTCCTATAATTCACCCCTCCACTTT.

J is TRBJ2-2 and V is TRBV20-1; 15 bases fit TRBD2. Germline assignment: CDR1 DFQATT and CDR2 SNEGSKA (reference sequence). V was pared by 1 base and J by 5 bases, with 8 bases of the junction left unmatched. The CDR3 consists of 18 residues. The CDR3, as DNA: TGCAGTGCTAGAGCCCCGATGGGACTAGCGGGGGGAACCGGGGAGCTGTTTTTT. As protein: CSARAPMGLAGGTGELFF.

The chain has TRBV10-2 and TRBJ1-2; no clear D gene. The V end lost 0 bases, the J end lost 5 bases, and 13 bases lay between the germline ends. CDR1 WSHSY and CDR2 SAAADI come from the germline V gene. The CDR3 contains 15 residues. The chain's CDR3 is CASSESTAWVYGYTF. For the CDR3, the DNA is TGCGCCAGCAGTGAGTCCACAGCTTGGGTGTATGGCTACACCTTC.

This clonotype was recorded a few times. The chain recombines TRBV12-3 or TRBV12-4 with TRBJ2-7; 7 nucleotides align to TRBD1. The CDR3 consists of 12 residues. Trimming at V came to 6 bases and at J to 7 bases, leaving 6 bases not matched to a gene. For the CDR3, the DNA is TGTGCCAGCAGCTCCGACAGGGTAGAGCAGTACTTC. This gives the protein CASSSDRVEQYF.

The sample holds a few counts of this clonotype. This chain links TRBV20-1 with TRBJ1-6; 7 nucleotides align to TRBD1. Trimming took 5 bases from V and 6 from J; bases not matched to a gene: 7. The germline V gene encodes CDR1 DFQATT and CDR2 SNEGSKA (reference sequence). The CDR3 spans 14 residues. CDR3 sequence (DNA): TGCAGTGCTGGAATGACAGGGCCTAATTCACCCCTCCACTTT. Residues: CSAGMTGPNSPLHF.

This clonotype was seen only a few times. This chain joins TRBV6-5 and TRBJ1-1, with 10 bases matching TRBD1. The CDR3 is 12 amino acids. Trimming removed 5 bases from V and 11 bases from J; junction bases left unmatched: 5. CDR1 and CDR2 from the germline V gene are MNHEY and SVGAGI. CDR3 residues: CASSRTGGEAFF. The DNA for the CDR3 is TGTGCCAGCAGTCGGACAGGGGGTGAGGCTTTCTTT.

The rearrangement uses TRBV5-1 and TRBJ1-1; TRBD1 matches at 8 bases. The V segment lost 3 bases and the J segment 4 bases; nucleotides outside the gene matches: 8. The CDR3 is 15 amino acids. Looked up from germline, CDR1 is SGHRS and CDR2 is YFSETQ. CDR3 nucleotide sequence: TGCGCCAGCAGCTCGATGACAGGGGCCGGCACTGAAGCTTTCTTT. As protein: CASSSMTGAGTEAFF.

This clonotype has more than one count but fewer than ten. The chain combines TRBV12-3 or TRBV12-4 with TRBJ2-2, with TRBD2 matching 13 bases. Trimming removed 6 bases from V and 5 bases from J; junction bases left unmatched: 3. This CDR3 has 15 residues. CDR3 region: CASSRTSGGTGELFF. The CDR3 DNA reads as TGTGCCAGCAGCCGGACTAGCGGGGGTACCGGGGAGCTGTTTTTT.

CDR3 protein: CASSLEGGTGFEQYF. In nucleotides, the CDR3 is TGTGCCAGCAGCCTCGAGGGGGGGACAGGGTTCGAGCAGTACTTC. The gene calls are TRBV7-9 and TRBJ2-7; 9 bases are shared with TRBD1. Germline-derived CDR1 and CDR2 are SEHNR and FQNEAQ (reference sequence). J lost 6 bases, V lost 5 bases, and 11 bases had no gene match. CDR3 length equals 15 residues.

Written as DNA, the CDR3 is TGTGCCAGCATCGGGGACAGGAGCAGCACAGATACGCAGTATTTT. This translates into CASIGDRSSTDTQYF. The chain joins TRBV7-2 to TRBJ2-3, with 8 bases identical to TRBD1. V shed 7 bases, J shed 0 bases, and the junction held 6 bases outside the gene matches. The CDR3 is 15 residues long. The V gene's germline CDR1 is SGHTA and CDR2 FQGNSA.

This clonotype was recorded a few times. The chain links TRBV10-3 to TRBJ1-1, with D tentatively TRBD1 (5 bases). Germline CDR1 ENHRY, CDR2 SYGVKD. The CDR3 extends over 16 amino acids. The ends were cut back, 3 bases at V and 6 bases at J, with 20 bases in the middle. The CDR3 loop is CAISDLRQGPGAEAFF. In DNA, the CDR3 is TGTGCCATCAGTGATCTCCGCCAGGGACCGGGGGCTGAAGCTTTCTTT.

The rearrangement links TRBV7-9 to TRBJ2-5; D is uncertain. Germline CDR1 is SEHNR and CDR2 is FQNEAQ (reference sequence). The CDR3 is made up of 15 amino acids. The germline V and J ends were trimmed by 7 bases and 1 base, with 16 bases remaining between them. The CDR3 DNA reads as TGTGCCAGCATCACGGCCTGGGTCACCCAAGAGACCCAGTACTTC. It specifies CASITAWVTQETQYF.

The J gene is TRBJ2-3, the V gene TRBV6-5; unclear D gene. V dropped 8 bases and J dropped 1 base, with 13 bases sitting between them. The CDR3 is 14 amino acids. Germline CDR1 MNHEY, CDR2 SVGAGI. This CDR3 reads CASSRREGTDTQYF. The CDR3 DNA is TGTGCCAGCTCACGTCGTGAGGGCACAGATACGCAGTATTTT.

A single count supports this clonotype. The chain is built from TRBV5-1 and TRBJ2-2, with D perhaps matching TRBD2 (7 bases). This CDR3 region has 14 residues. The V and J ends lost 4 bases and 6 bases respectively, with 13 bases between them. CDR1 is SGHRS and CDR2 is YFSETQ in the germline V gene. The DNA of the CDR3 is TGCGCCAGCAGCCCAGAGGGGGGGTCCGGGGAGCTGTTTTTT. Its protein product is CASSPEGGSGELFF.

This clonotype has just a few counts. This chain joins TRBV12-3 or TRBV12-4 and TRBJ1-2, with D possibly TRBD1 on 5 matching bases. The CDR3 spans 14 residues. V was cut by 4 bases and J by 4 bases, with 13 bases left in between. In nucleotides, the CDR3 is TGTGCCAGCAGTTATATGGGGGGAGGCTATGGCTACACCTTC. This sequence encodes CASSYMGGGYGYTF.

This clonotype has a handful of counts. J is TRBJ1-4 and V is TRBV7-2, with 10 bases matching TRBD1. Per the germline V gene, CDR1 is SGHTA and CDR2 is FQGNSA. The V gene end was trimmed by 3 bases and the J gene end by 6 bases; junction bases not matched to a gene: 1. CDR3 length equals 14 residues. The CDR3 DNA follows: TGTGCCAGCAGCTTCGGGACAGGGGATGAAAAACTGTTTTTT. This encodes CASSFGTGDEKLFF. The variable domain in full, with the rest retrieved from reference TRBV7-2 and TRBJ1-4, is GAGVSQSPSNKVTEKGKDVELRCDPISGHTALYWYRQSLGQGLEFLIYFQGNSAPDKSGLPSDRFSAERTGGSVSTLTIQRTQQEDSAVYLCASSFGTGDEKLFFGSGTQLSVL.

This clonotype was observed a single time. This sequence joins TRBV6-6 and TRBJ2-3, with D unclear. Germline V gene lookup returns CDR1 MNHNY and CDR2 SVGAGI (reference sequence). Trimming pared 4 bases from V and 3 bases from J, leaving 5 bases between. The CDR3 is 12 amino acids. The CDR3 loop reads CASSSGTDTQYF. In DNA form, the CDR3 reads TGTGCCAGCAGTTCCGGTACAGATACGCAGTATTTT.

This clonotype was counted between two and nine times. This chain connects TRBV7-2 to TRBJ2-7; no definite D call. From germline, CDR1 is SGHTA and CDR2 FQGNSA. The CDR3 sequence is 12 residues long. With 5 bases removed from V and 3 bases from J, the gap between germline ends came to 8 bases. The CDR3 reads CASSLTDYEQYF. In DNA form, the CDR3 reads TGTGCCAGCAGCCTTACCGACTACGAGCAGTACTTC.

The genes are TRBV20-1 and TRBJ2-7; D unresolved. The V and J ends lost 3 bases and 3 bases respectively, with 6 bases between them. CDR3 size: 11 residues. In germline, CDR1 is DFQATT, CDR2 SNEGSKA (reference sequence). For the CDR3, the DNA is TGCAGTGCTAGTCTGGACTACGAGCAGTACTTC. Translated: CSASLDYEQYF.

The rearrangement uses TRBV5-5 and TRBJ2-3; maybe TRBD2 (6 bases). This CDR3 contains 16 residues. Germline V gene sequence: CDR1 SGHKS, CDR2 YYEKEE (reference sequence). Trimming stripped 4 bases from V and 5 bases from J, with 20 bases between. The CDR3 protein is CASSSYGGRTGDTQYF. DNA for the CDR3: TGTGCCAGCAGCAGTTACGGGGGAAGGACGGGAGATACGCAGTATTTT. The whole variable domain, filled in from reference TRBV5-5 and TRBJ2-3, reads DAGVTQSPTHLIKTRGQQVTLRCSPISGHKSVSWYQQVLGQGPQFIFQYYEKEERGRGNFPDRFSARQFPNYSSELNVNALLLGDSALYLCASSSYGGRTGDTQYFGPGTRLTVL.

The chain recombines TRBV5-1 with TRBJ2-2; either TRBD1 or TRBD2 may fit D (5 bases each). This CDR3 is built from 14 residues. The germline V gene has CDR1 SGHRS and CDR2 YFSETQ. Trimming cost V 4 bases and J 1 base, with 8 bases left between them. The CDR3 nucleotides are TGCGCCAGCAGCGGGGGAATGAACACCGGGGAGCTGTTTTTT. Residues: CASSGGMNTGELFF. Combining the CDR3 with reference TRBV5-1 and TRBJ2-2 gives the whole variable domain KAGVTQTPRYLIKTRGQQVTLSCSPISGHRSVSWYQQTPGQGLQFLFEYFSETQRNKGNFPGRFSGRQFSNSRSEMNVSTLELGDSALYLCASSGGMNTGELFFGEGSRLTVL.

This clonotype was seen only a few times. The rearrangement uses TRBV7-2 and TRBJ1-4; D call uncertain. The ends were cut back, 0 bases at V and 8 bases at J, with 10 bases in the middle. The CDR3 is 14 residues long. CDR1 and CDR2 from the germline V gene are SGHTA and FQGNSA. This CDR3 is CASSLAGSSEKLFF. The CDR3 bases are TGTGCCAGCAGCTTAGCCGGCAGCTCCGAAAAACTGTTTTTT.

The V gene is TRBV6-5, the J gene TRBJ2-7, with 7 bases identical to TRBD1. V was clipped by 0 bases and J by 0 bases; unmatched bases: 5. The length of the CDR3 is 16 residues. Germline CDR1 reads MNHEY; CDR2 reads SVGAGI. In nucleotides, the CDR3 is TGTGCCAGCAGTTACTCCTTGGACAGGAGCTCCTACGAGCAGTACTTC. Protein sequence: CASSYSLDRSSYEQYF.